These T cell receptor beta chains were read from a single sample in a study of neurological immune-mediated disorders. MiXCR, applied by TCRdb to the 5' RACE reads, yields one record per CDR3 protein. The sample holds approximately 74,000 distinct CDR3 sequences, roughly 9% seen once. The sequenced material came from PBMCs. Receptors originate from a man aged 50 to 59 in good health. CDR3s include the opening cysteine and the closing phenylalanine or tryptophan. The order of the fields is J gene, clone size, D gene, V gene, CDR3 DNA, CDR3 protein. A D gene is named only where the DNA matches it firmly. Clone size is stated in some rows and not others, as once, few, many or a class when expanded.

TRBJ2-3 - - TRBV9 TGTGCCAGCAGCGTGAGGCCGGGACAAGGTTCCGATACGCAGTATTTT CASSVRPGQGSDTQYF
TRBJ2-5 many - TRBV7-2 TGTGCCAGCAGCTTGTACCAAGAGACCCAGTACTTC CASSLYQETQYF
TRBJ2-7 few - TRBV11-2 TGTGCCAGCAGCCCCTTGGGAGGTTCAGGGGCCTACGAGCAGTACTTC CASSPLGGSGAYEQYF
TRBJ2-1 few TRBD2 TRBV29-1 TGCAGCGGATTAGCGGGAGGCTACAATGAGCAGTTCTTC CSGLAGGYNEQFF
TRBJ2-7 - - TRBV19 TGTGCCAGTAGTACCCCGGGACACCTCTACGAGCAGTACTTC CASSTPGHLYEQYF
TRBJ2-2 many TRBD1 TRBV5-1 TGCGCCAGCAGCTTGGAATACAGGGGGAACACCGGGGAGCTGTTTTTT CASSLEYRGNTGELFF
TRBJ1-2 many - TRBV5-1 TGCGCCAGCAGCTTGGCCCCAGCAGATGGCTACACCTTC CASSLAPADGYTF
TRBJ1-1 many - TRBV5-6 TGTGCCAGCAGCTTGGTCGGGTCTAGAGGTGCTGAAGCTTTCTTT CASSLVGSRGAEAFF
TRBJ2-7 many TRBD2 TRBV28 TGTGCCAGCACCTCCGGGGGGGACCCCTACGAGCAGTACTTC CASTSGGDPYEQYF
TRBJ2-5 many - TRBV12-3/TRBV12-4 TGTGCCAGCAGTTCCTTGGGTCGGAAAGAGACCCAGTACTTC CASSSLGRKETQYF
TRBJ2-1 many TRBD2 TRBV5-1 TGCGCCAGCAGCTTGGGGCTAGCGGGAGGGCCGGGGAATGAGCAGTTCTTC CASSLGLAGGPGNEQFF
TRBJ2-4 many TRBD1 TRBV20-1 TGCAGTGCTAGTGGTCAGGGGGCACGGAGCGATAAACTAGCCAAAAACATTCAGTACTTC CSASGQGARSDKLAKNIQYF
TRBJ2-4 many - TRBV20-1 TGCAGTGCTAAAACCGCAAACACGGACATTCAGTACTTC CSAKTANTDIQYF
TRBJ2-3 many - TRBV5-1 TGCGCCAGCAGCTTAGGGGGGCCCAGCACAGATACGCAGTATTTT CASSLGGPSTDTQYF
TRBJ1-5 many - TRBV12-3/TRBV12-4 TGTGCCAGCAGCCTCAGTAGAGGAGTGGGGGCCAATCAGCCCCAGCATTTT CASSLSRGVGANQPQHF
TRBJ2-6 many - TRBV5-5 TGTGCCAGCACCCTTTCTCCTGGGGTCCTGACTTTC CASTLSPGVLTF
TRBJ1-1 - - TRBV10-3 TGTGCCATCAGTCCTAACCTCCCGGGACGGGGGACGCGGACTGAAGCTTTCTTT CAISPNLPGRGTRTEAFF
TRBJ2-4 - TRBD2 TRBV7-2 TGTGCCAGCAGCCCGCCGGGACTAGCGGGAGGAGGGGTCAAAAACATTCAGTACTTC CASSPPGLAGGGVKNIQYF
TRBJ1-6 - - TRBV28 TGTGCCAGCAGTCCGGGGGATGGGAATTCACCCCTCCACTTT CASSPGDGNSPLHF
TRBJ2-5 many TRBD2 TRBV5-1 TGCGCCAGCAGCTTAACGCGGGAGCAAGAGACCCAGTACTTC CASSLTREQETQYF
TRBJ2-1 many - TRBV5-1 TGCGCCAGCAGCTTGGGCCGCCCCGATGAGCAGTTCTTC CASSLGRPDEQFF
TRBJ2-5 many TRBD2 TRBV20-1 TGCAGTGCCGGGGGGACTAGCGGTCCCCAAGAGACCCAGTACTTC CSAGGTSGPQETQYF